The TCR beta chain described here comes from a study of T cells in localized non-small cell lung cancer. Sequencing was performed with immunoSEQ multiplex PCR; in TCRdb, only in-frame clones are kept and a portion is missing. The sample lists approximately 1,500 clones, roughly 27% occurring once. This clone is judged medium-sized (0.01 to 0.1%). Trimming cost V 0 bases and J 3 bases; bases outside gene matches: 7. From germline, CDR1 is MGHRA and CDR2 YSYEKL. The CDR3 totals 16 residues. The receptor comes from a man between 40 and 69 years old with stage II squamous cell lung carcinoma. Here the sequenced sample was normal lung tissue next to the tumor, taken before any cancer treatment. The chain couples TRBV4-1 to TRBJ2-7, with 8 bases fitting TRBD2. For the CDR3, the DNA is TGCGCCAGCAGCCAAGATAGGCGGGGGGCCAACTACGAGCAGTACTTC. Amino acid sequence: CASSQDRRGANYEQYF.